The 19 T cell receptor beta chains listed next were all sequenced from one sample in a study of PD-1 blockade in mismatch repair-deficient tumors. Libraries were prepared by immunoSEQ multiplex PCR; TCRdb keeps only in-frame clonotypes and omits some of them. The table records 25,000 to 30,000 clones, 65% to 85% of them present only once. The source material was PBMCs, sampled before pembrolizumab treatment. Receptor source: an adult with mismatch repair-deficient cancer.

This sequence joins TRBV5-1 and TRBJ1-1; 7 nucleotides match TRBD1. This CDR3 has 15 amino acids. The trim removed 7 bases at V and 2 bases at J, leaving 11 bases unmatched. From germline, CDR1 is SGHRS and CDR2 YFSETQ. In DNA form, the CDR3 reads TGCGCCAGCTCGGGGGGGACAGTCCTTAACACTGAAGCTTTCTTT. Its protein is CASSGGTVLNTEAFF.

This clone appeared once. The gene calls are TRBV28 and TRBJ2-7, with a tentative D call TRBD1 (6 bases). The length of the CDR3 is 12 residues. Germline lookup yields CDR1 MDHEN and CDR2 SYDVKM. V was cut by 11 bases and J by 3 bases, with 14 bases left in between. The CDR3 nucleotides read TGTGCCTCGGGGACAATCAACTACGAGCAGTACTTC. Protein: CASGTINYEQYF.

The J gene is TRBJ2-5, the V gene TRBV18; possible D gene TRBD1, 5 bases. This CDR3 has 13 amino acids. The germline gives CDR1 KGHSH, CDR2 LQKENI. The germline V and J ends were trimmed by 5 bases and 0 bases, with 7 bases remaining between them. The CDR3 protein is CASSAGYQETQYF. The CDR3 DNA reads TGTGCCAGCTCAGCAGGGTACCAAGAGACCCAGTACTTC. Complete variable domain (other parts from reference TRBV18 and TRBJ2-5): NAGVMQNPRHLVRRRGQEARLRCSPMKGHSHVYWYRQLPEEGLKFMVYLQKENIIDESGMPKERFSAEFPKEGPSILRIQQVVRGDSAAYFCASSAGYQETQYFGPGTRLLVL.

The CDR3 reads CASRTLPGETQYF. The CDR3 DNA reads TGTGCCAGCAGGACCCTCCCGGGGGAGACCCAGTACTTC. The chain employs TRBV2 and TRBJ2-5; a weak D match, TRBD2 (5 bases). The ends were cut back, 6 bases at V and 5 bases at J, with 13 bases in the middle. The germline CDR1 and CDR2 sequences are SNHLY and FYNNEI. CDR3 length: 13 residues.

The chain uses TRBV29-1 and TRBJ2-1; D is unresolved. Per the germline V gene, CDR1 is SQVTM and CDR2 is ANQGSEA. The ends were cut back, 7 bases at V and 9 bases at J, with 25 bases in the middle. The CDR3 contains 15 residues. CDR3 bases: TGCAGCGCACATACCGCAGGCCCCCTGCCCGGTGAGCAGTTCTTC. This codes for CSAHTAGPLPGEQFF.

The CDR3: CASSLPRGPNTEAFF. The CDR3 nucleotides are TGTGCCAGCAGCTTACCGCGGGGGCCGAACACTGAAGCTTTCTTT. The rearrangement joins TRBV7-9 to TRBJ1-1, with a tentative D call TRBD1 (6 bases). Germline CDR1 and CDR2: SEHNR and FQNEAQ (reference sequence). V was clipped by 2 bases and J by 1 base, with 11 bases between them. CDR3 length equals 15 residues. The variable domain in full, with the rest retrieved from reference TRBV7-9 and TRBJ1-1, is DTGVSQNPRHKITKRGQNVTFRCDPISEHNRLYWYRQTLGQGPEFLTYFQNEAQLEKSRLLSDRFSAERPKGSFSTLEIQRTEQGDSAMYLCASSLPRGPNTEAFFGQGTRLTVV.

V and J are TRBV7-2 and TRBJ2-5; weak D call: TRBD2 (5 bases). Germline CDR1 is SGHTA and CDR2 is FQGNSA. The CDR3 contains 14 residues. The germline V and J ends were trimmed by 0 bases and 5 bases, with 10 bases remaining between them. CDR3 bases: TGTGCCAGCAGCTTAGCGCGGGCCACCGAGACCCAGTACTTC. It codes for CASSLARATETQYF.

This clone was detected a few times. V is TRBV7-9 and J is TRBJ2-7; TRBD2 agrees at 8 bases. The CDR3 is 15 residues long. Per the germline V gene, CDR1 is SEHNR and CDR2 is FQNEAQ (reference sequence). J was trimmed by 2 bases and V by 5 bases; bases with no gene match: 8. The CDR3 DNA follows: TGTGCCAGCAGCCCCCCAACTAGCGGTCCCTACGAGCAGTACTTC. Amino acid sequence: CASSPPTSGPYEQYF. Full variable domain (rest looked up from reference TRBV7-9 and TRBJ2-7): DTGVSQNPRHKITKRGQNVTFRCDPISEHNRLYWYRQTLGQGPEFLTYFQNEAQLEKSRLLSDRFSAERPKGSFSTLEIQRTEQGDSAMYLCASSPPTSGPYEQYFGPGTRLTVT.

The chain recombines TRBV7-8 with TRBJ2-1; no firm D call. Germline V gene sequence: CDR1 SGHVS, CDR2 FQNEAQ. The CDR3 consists of 13 residues. The V end lost 5 bases, the J end lost 6 bases, and 11 bases lay between the germline ends. The CDR3 DNA reads as TGTGCCAGCAGCCTTGGCTCTGGCAATGAGCAGTTCTTC. This encodes CASSLGSGNEQFF.

This clone came up once. The CDR3 nucleotides read TGTGCCAGTAGTCCGTGGACAGGGACGGGTGAAAAACTGTTTTTT. Translating it yields CASSPWTGTGEKLFF. The rearrangement uses TRBV19 and TRBJ1-4, with TRBD1 identical over 8 bases. CDR1 LNHDA and CDR2 SQIVND come from the germline V gene (reference sequence). This CDR3 has 15 residues. The V segment lost 5 bases and the J segment 7 bases; nucleotides outside the gene matches: 9.

V gene TRBV5-1 combines with J gene TRBJ2-7; TRBD2 matches 12 bases. J gave up 4 bases and V 3 bases, and 5 bases lay outside the gene matches. CDR1 SGHRS and CDR2 YFSETQ come from the germline V gene. This CDR3 spans 15 amino acids. CDR3 protein: CASSSWTSGMYEQYF. CDR3 bases: TGCGCCAGCAGCTCGTGGACTAGCGGGATGTACGAGCAGTACTTC. Supplemented by reference TRBV5-1 and TRBJ2-7, the full variable domain reads KAGVTQTPRYLIKTRGQQVTLSCSPISGHRSVSWYQQTPGQGLQFLFEYFSETQRNKGNFPGRFSGRQFSNSRSEMNVSTLELGDSALYLCASSSWTSGMYEQYFGPGTRLTVT.

This clone has only one observation. This chain links TRBV30 with TRBJ1-4, with D possibly matching TRBD1 (6 bases). The germline V gene encodes CDR1 GTSNPN and CDR2 SVGIG (reference sequence). The V gene lost 6 bases and the J gene lost 13 bases, with 18 bases spanning the gap. The CDR3 is made up of 12 amino acids. DNA for the CDR3: TGTGCCTGCCAAACCGGGACACTCAGACTGTTTTTT. It translates to CACQTGTLRLFF.

The V and J genes are TRBV19 and TRBJ2-2, with D unclear. The V end was cut by 7 bases, the J end by 4 bases, with 13 bases between. Germline V gene data show CDR1 as LNHDA and CDR2 as SQIVND (reference sequence). This CDR3 has 14 amino acids. The CDR3 DNA reads as TGTGCCAGTACCCCCCCATCGAGCACCGGGGAGCTGTTTTTT. It encodes CASTPPSSTGELFF.

The chain combines TRBV19 with TRBJ2-7; 7 bases line up with TRBD1. Germline V gene sequence: CDR1 LNHDA, CDR2 SQIVND (reference sequence). The J segment lost 0 bases and the V segment lost 5 bases, leaving 4 bases of the junction unmatched. This CDR3 comprises 14 residues. CDR3 amino acids: CASSAGDSSYEQYF. CDR3 in DNA: TGTGCCAGTAGTGCTGGGGACAGCTCCTACGAGCAGTACTTC.

CDR3 sequence reads: CASSQYQASYGYTF. The CDR3 coding sequence is TGTGCCAGCAGCCAATATCAGGCATCCTATGGCTACACCTTC. The chain employs TRBV14 and TRBJ1-2, with no clear D. The V gene lost 2 bases and the J gene lost 4 bases, with 11 bases spanning the gap. The CDR3 is 14 amino acids. Looked up from germline, CDR1 is SGHDN and CDR2 is FVKESK.

The chain couples TRBV5-1 to TRBJ2-1; possible D gene TRBD2, 6 bases. Germline assignment: CDR1 SGHRS and CDR2 YFSETQ. CDR3 length: 15 amino acids. Trimming took off 4 bases at V and 0 bases at J, with 11 bases between the two ends. The CDR3 is CASSVSGNSYNEQFF. Written as DNA, the CDR3 is TGCGCCAGCAGCGTTAGCGGCAACTCCTACAATGAGCAGTTCTTC.

The chain links TRBV28 to TRBJ1-1; 8 positions agree with TRBD1. This CDR3 is built from 16 residues. Germline values: CDR1 MDHEN, CDR2 SYDVKM. Germline trimming cut 2 bases from V and 0 bases from J; bases unmatched to any gene: 5. This chain's CDR3 is CASSLEGQALNTEAFF. CDR3 bases: TGTGCCAGCAGTTTAGAGGGACAGGCGTTGAACACTGAAGCTTTCTTT. Combining the CDR3 with reference TRBV28 and TRBJ1-1 gives the whole variable domain DVKVTQSSRYLVKRTGEKVFLECVQDMDHENMFWYRQDPGLGLRLIYFSYDVKMKEKGDIPEGYSVSREKKERFSLILESASTNQTSMYLCASSLEGQALNTEAFFGQGTRLTVV.

This chain uses TRBV7-7 with TRBJ2-5; 12 bases are a match to TRBD1. Germline CDR1 SSHAT, CDR2 FNYEAQ (reference sequence). The CDR3 loop spans 17 amino acids. V gave up 6 bases and J gave up 5 bases; unmatched junction bases: 13. The CDR3 nucleotides read TGTGCCAGCAGTCGATTTCCGGGACAGGGGGCGCCGGAGACCCAGTACTTC. Its protein product is CASSRFPGQGAPETQYF.

The chain uses TRBV5-4 and TRBJ2-5; maybe TRBD2 (6 bases). The CDR3 extends over 13 amino acids. Looked up from germline, CDR1 is SGHNT and CDR2 is YYREEE (reference sequence). V lost 7 bases and J 3 bases, leaving 13 bases between the germline ends. CDR3 protein: CASSDYSKETQYF. The CDR3 region has the DNA TGTGCCAGCTCGGACTACTCCAAAGAGACCCAGTACTTC.